This T cell receptor beta chain was recorded in a study of graft-versus-host responses after intestinal transplantation. The assay was immunoSEQ multiplex PCR, and TCRdb's table has in-frame clones only and misses some. The data hold tens of thousands of clones, with approximately 94% observed a single time. Germline V gene data show CDR1 as SGHAT and CDR2 as FQNNGV. The V end lost 2 bases, the J end lost 1 base, and 11 bases lay between the germline ends. The CDR3 sequence is 15 residues long. Concerning this clone: Its antigen is undetermined.

The sample in question was unstimulated CD8+ T cells sorted from spleen or lymph node cells, obtained before intestinal transplant. The V call is TRBV11-2, the J call TRBJ2-5, with D perhaps matching TRBD2 (6 bases). The receptor comes from a human donor who received an intestinal transplant. Written as DNA, the CDR3 is TGTGCCAGCAGCTTATTTGCGGGGCTCCAAGAGACCCAGTACTTC. This translates into CASSLFAGLQETQYF.